Detailed here is one TCR beta chain. What it recognizes is unknown. Germline V gives CDR1 MNHNS, CDR2 SASEGT. With 3 bases removed from V and 7 bases from J, the gap between germline ends came to 15 bases. The CDR3 spans 15 residues. The sample originates from a study of vaccination effects on CD4 cells after COVID-19. Study-wide findings and caveats: Both infection-induced and vaccine-induced clones contracted markedly at late post-vaccination timepoints. Researchers report that only 1 of 255 vaccine-induced clones in healthy vaccinees cross-reacted with common cold coronaviruses.

With 10 to 11 days of culture completed, CD4+ T cells were isolated. The vaccine recipients had no prior SARS-CoV-2 infection, with negative nucleocapsid antibodies. Data came from immunoSEQ multiplex PCR; TCRdb stores just in-frame clones and leaves some out. This sample has under 40,000 clones, with about two thirds found just once. This TCR was sampled from a human donor who received a COVID-19 vaccine. The starting material was CD4+ T cells from PBMCs cultured without peptide, obtained before COVID-19 vaccination. This chain uses TRBV6-1 with TRBJ1-4, with a tentative D call TRBD1 (5 bases). CDR3 loop: CASSEATGVVEKLFF. The CDR3 DNA reads TGTGCCAGCAGTGAGGCCACGGGGGTGGTTGAAAAACTGTTTTTT.